This T cell receptor beta chain was documented in a study of STAT5B mutations in CD4+ large granular lymphocyte leukemia. This CDR3 region has 14 residues. Germline assignment: CDR1 MNHNS and CDR2 SASEGT. Germline trimming cut 6 bases from V and 2 bases from J; bases unmatched to any gene: 5. Study results and limitations: Patient CD4-sorted repertoires stayed more clonal than healthy ones after leukemic-clone removal.

Per the authors' pipeline: Productive clonotypes were detectable down to 2.59 x 10-5 frequency. Libraries were prepared by immunoSEQ multiplex PCR; TCRdb keeps only in-frame clonotypes and omits some of them. V, J and clone size derive from that table, while D and trimming were established from the DNA sequence. This table holds nearly 35,000 clones, 55% to 80% found once. A word on this clone: Antigen unknown.

The J gene is TRBJ2-7, the V gene TRBV6-1; 9 nucleotides line up with TRBD1. The clonotype comes from a human donor in good health. The source material was CD4+ T cells from blood buffy coats. CDR3 coding DNA: TGTGCCAGCAGGGACAGGGGAAGCACCTACGAGCAGTACTTC. Amino acid sequence: CASRDRGSTYEQYF.